A single sample is the source of the 12 T cell receptor beta chains below, sequenced in a study of response to subunit inactivated influenza vaccine. TCRdb itself ran the RT-PCR reads through MiXCR, one entry per CDR3 protein. The sample contains some 850,000 distinct CDR3 sequences, approximately 18% of which appear only once. The input for sequencing was PBMCs from blood, taken 5 days after vaccination. Receptors originate from a man aged 50-59 years who received an inactivated influenza vaccine.

The genes are TRBV30 and TRBJ2-2; no clear D. The CDR3 covers 12 residues. The germline V gene encodes CDR1 GTSNPN and CDR2 SVGIG (reference sequence). Trimming cost V 5 bases and J 7 bases, with 11 bases left between them. The CDR3 here is CAWSLSVGELFF. The CDR3 DNA sequence: TGTGCCTGGTCCCTCTCCGTCGGGGAGCTGTTTTTT.

A few counts support this clonotype. This chain joins TRBV20-1 and TRBJ2-7; perhaps TRBD1 as D (5 bases). CDR1 and CDR2 from the germline V gene are DFQATT and SNEGSKA (reference sequence). This CDR3 is 14 amino acids long. V lost 4 bases and J 4 bases, leaving 17 bases between the germline ends. CDR3 in DNA: TGCAGTGCTACAGACAGCCCGCCGAGGTACGAGCAGTACTTC. It encodes CSATDSPPRYEQYF.

This clonotype has ten or more counts. The chain uses TRBV12-3 or TRBV12-4 and TRBJ1-2; D possibly corresponds to TRBD1 (5 bases). The CDR3 consists of 15 residues. V lost 6 bases and J lost 3, with 17 bases in between. CDR3 bases: TGTGCCAGCAGGCCTCCGGCCCTGGGGGACTATGGCTACACCTTC. As protein: CASRPPALGDYGYTF.

This chain connects TRBV7-9 to TRBJ2-1; D may be TRBD2 (5 bases). Between the trimmed V and J ends, which lost 5 bases and 7 bases, there was a span of 9 bases. Germline V CDR1 and CDR2: SEHNR, FQNEAQ (reference sequence). CDR3 length: 12 residues. This chain's CDR3 is CASSLQRNEQFF. In DNA form, the CDR3 reads TGTGCCAGCAGCCTACAGCGGAATGAGCAGTTCTTC.

This chain's CDR3 is CSALGLDEQYF. The DNA of the CDR3 is TGCAGTGCCCTGGGACTCGACGAGCAGTACTTC. The chain is built from TRBV20-1 and TRBJ2-7; possibly TRBD2 for D (6 bases). CDR1 and CDR2 from the germline V gene are DFQATT and SNEGSKA (reference sequence). V was pared by 6 bases and J by 5 bases, with 11 bases between. The CDR3 has 11 amino acids.

This clonotype was seen many times. The genes are TRBV6-2 or TRBV6-3 and TRBJ2-4; 12 nucleotides match TRBD2. Trimming took 1 base from V and 0 from J; bases not matched to a gene: 10. This CDR3 is 20 amino acids long. Germline CDR1 and CDR2: MNHEY and SVGEGT. The CDR3 DNA is TGTGCCAGCAGTTACTGGATCCAGACTAGCGGGAGAAGAGCCAAAAACATTCAGTACTTC. The encoded protein is CASSYWIQTSGRRAKNIQYF.

The chain employs TRBV6-2 or TRBV6-3 and TRBJ2-2; TRBD1 matches at 7 bases. The CDR3 loop spans 15 amino acids. Trimming cost V 3 bases and J 3 bases; bases outside gene matches: 4. Germline CDR1 reads MNHEY; CDR2 reads SVGEGT. The CDR3 region is CASSYHGTDTGELFF. In nucleotides, the CDR3 is TGTGCCAGCAGTTATCACGGGACAGACACCGGGGAGCTGTTTTTT.

The V and J genes are TRBV4-3 and TRBJ2-2; D possibly corresponds to TRBD1 (7 bases). The germline gives CDR1 LGHNA, CDR2 YSLEER. The V end lost 5 bases, the J end lost 7 bases, and 20 bases lay between the germline ends. The CDR3 has 16 amino acids. The CDR3 bases are TGCGCCAGCAGCTGGGGAGGCAGGGGGGTCATCGGGGAGCTGTTTTTT. Translation: CASSWGGRGVIGELFF.

This chain links TRBV11-2 with TRBJ1-1; the D gene is possibly TRBD1 (6 bases). There are 13 residues in the CDR3. V was shortened by 5 bases and J by 4 bases, with 11 bases between the two germline ends. Germline V gives CDR1 SGHAT, CDR2 FQNNGV. The CDR3 spells CASSQGTGTEAFF. CDR3 bases: TGTGCCAGCAGCCAGGGGACGGGCACTGAAGCTTTCTTT.

The chain has TRBV25-1 and TRBJ1-4; 8 bases match TRBD1. CDR1 is MGHDK, CDR2 SYGVNS, per germline. The CDR3 is made up of 19 amino acids. V was pared by 2 bases and J by 2 bases, with 13 bases of the junction left unmatched. CDR3 sequence (DNA): TGTGCCAGCAGTGAAAGGATTGGACAGGGATTCACGACTAATGAAAAACTGTTTTTT. Protein product: CASSERIGQGFTTNEKLFF.

This chain connects TRBV28 to TRBJ2-7; TRBD1 matches at 7 bases. The length of the CDR3 is 14 residues. Per the germline V gene, CDR1 is MDHEN and CDR2 is SYDVKM. V was pared by 1 base and J by 2 bases, with 2 bases of the junction left unmatched. CDR3 DNA sequence: TGTGCCAGCAGTTTATATGGACAGGCCTACGAGCAGTACTTC. It codes for CASSLYGQAYEQYF. Looking up the rest from reference TRBV28 and TRBJ2-7 gives the full variable domain: DVKVTQSSRYLVKRTGEKVFLECVQDMDHENMFWYRQDPGLGLRLIYFSYDVKMKEKGDIPEGYSVSREKKERFSLILESASTNQTSMYLCASSLYGQAYEQYFGPGTRLTVT.

The gene calls are TRBV15 and TRBJ1-2; 7 bases match TRBD1. Germline V gene sequence: CDR1 LNHNV, CDR2 YYDKDF (reference sequence). V lost 2 bases to trimming and J lost 4 bases; unmatched junction nucleotides: 7. The CDR3 contains 15 residues. The CDR3 DNA follows: TGTGCCACCAGCAGAAGAGCGACAGGGACCTATGGCTACACCTTC. This encodes CATSRRATGTYGYTF. The full variable domain, rest sourced from reference TRBV15 and TRBJ1-2, is DAMVIQNPRYQVTQFGKPVTLSCSQTLNHNVMYWYQQKSSQAPKLLFHYYDKDFNNEADTPDNFQSRRPNTSFCFLDIRSPGLGDTAMYLCATSRRATGTYGYTFGSGTRLTVV.